Listed below are T cell receptor beta chains from one sample, sequenced in a study of graft-versus-host responses after intestinal transplantation. The antigens these receptors bind are not known. The method was immunoSEQ multiplex PCR; TCRdb's version includes in-frame clones alone and lacks a portion of them. Here the sample spans more than 70,000 clones, around 93% being singletons. Sequenced material: unstimulated CD8+ T cells sorted from spleen or lymph node cells, taken before transplant. These receptors all come from a human donor who was the organ donor for an intestinal transplant. The CDR3 runs from the conserved cysteine through the conserved F or W. A D gene is named only where the DNA matches it firmly. Clone size appears in some rows only: once, few, many, or a class for an expanded clone.

V gene: TRBV4-2
clone size: many
D gene: .
J gene: TRBJ1-4
CDR3 protein: CASSQMDSNEKLFF
CDR3 DNA: TGTGCCAGCAGCCAAATGGACAGTAATGAAAAACTGTTTTTT

V gene: TRBV4-1
clone size: .
D gene: .
J gene: TRBJ2-7
CDR3 protein: CASSGARSYEQYF
CDR3 DNA: TGCGCCAGCAGCGGGGCCCGCTCCTACGAGCAGTACTTC

V gene: TRBV18
clone size: .
D gene: TRBD1
J gene: TRBJ2-7
CDR3 protein: CASSEPGQSYEQYF
CDR3 DNA: TGTGCCAGCTCAGAGCCGGGACAGTCGTACGAGCAGTACTTC

V gene: TRBV20-1
clone size: .
D gene: TRBD1
J gene: TRBJ2-1
CDR3 protein: CSPGGWEQFF
CDR3 DNA: TGCAGCCCAGGGGGTTGGGAGCAGTTCTTC

V gene: TRBV4-1
clone size: once
D gene: .
J gene: TRBJ2-5
CDR3 protein: CASSQPKNGGETQYF
CDR3 DNA: TGCGCCAGCAGCCAACCAAAGAATGGGGGCGAGACCCAGTACTTC

V gene: TRBV27
clone size: .
D gene: .
J gene: TRBJ1-1
CDR3 protein: CASSFGTLNTEAFF
CDR3 DNA: TGTGCCAGCAGTTTCGGGACACTGAACACTGAAGCTTTCTTT

V gene: TRBV9
clone size: .
D gene: TRBD2
J gene: TRBJ2-7
CDR3 protein: CASSVQAGPYEQYF
CDR3 DNA: TGTGCCAGCAGCGTTCAAGCGGGACCTTACGAGCAGTACTTC

V gene: TRBV28
clone size: .
D gene: .
J gene: TRBJ1-5
CDR3 protein: CATMEFLNQPQHF
CDR3 DNA: TGTGCCACGATGGAGTTTTTAAATCAGCCCCAGCATTTT

V gene: TRBV5-1
clone size: .
D gene: TRBD2
J gene: TRBJ2-3
CDR3 protein: CASSLASGVLTDTQYF
CDR3 DNA: TGCGCCAGCAGCTTGGCTAGCGGGGTCCTCACAGATACGCAGTATTTT

V gene: TRBV6-5
clone size: .
D gene: .
J gene: TRBJ2-7
CDR3 protein: CASGDYEQYF
CDR3 DNA: TGTGCCAGCGGAGATTACGAGCAGTACTTC

V gene: TRBV4-2
clone size: .
D gene: TRBD1
J gene: TRBJ1-6
CDR3 protein: CASGAGGNSPLHF
CDR3 DNA: TGTGCCAGCGGGGCAGGGGGCAATTCACCCCTCCACTTT

V gene: TRBV7-9
clone size: .
D gene: .
J gene: TRBJ2-7
CDR3 protein: CASSGGQSLYEQYF
CDR3 DNA: TGTGCCAGCAGCGGAGGACAGAGCCTCTACGAGCAGTACTTC

V gene: TRBV4-1
clone size: .
D gene: TRBD1
J gene: TRBJ1-2
CDR3 protein: CASSQEVGQIYGYTF
CDR3 DNA: TGCGCCAGCAGCCAAGAAGTGGGACAGATCTATGGCTACACCTTC

V gene: TRBV7-8
clone size: .
D gene: TRBD1
J gene: TRBJ2-7
CDR3 protein: CASSLGGQTYEQYF
CDR3 DNA: TGTGCCAGCAGCTTAGGGGGACAGACGTACGAGCAGTACTTC

V gene: TRBV4-3
clone size: .
D gene: .
J gene: TRBJ1-1
CDR3 protein: CASSQDRGFGTEAFF
CDR3 DNA: TGCGCCAGCAGCCAAGATAGGGGGTTTGGGACTGAAGCTTTCTTT

V gene: TRBV7-2
clone size: .
D gene: TRBD1
J gene: TRBJ2-7
CDR3 protein: CASSSRTGITYEQYF
CDR3 DNA: TGTGCCAGCAGCTCCCGGACAGGGATCACCTACGAGCAGTACTTC

V gene: TRBV27
clone size: .
D gene: .
J gene: TRBJ2-3
CDR3 protein: CASSSAGGPVGTQYF
CDR3 DNA: TGTGCCAGCAGTTCCGCCGGGGGGCCGGTAGGTACGCAGTATTTT

V gene: TRBV29-1
clone size: .
D gene: .
J gene: TRBJ2-1
CDR3 protein: CSVGRGRNNEQFF
CDR3 DNA: TGCAGCGTTGGGAGGGGCCGGAACAATGAGCAGTTCTTC

V gene: TRBV11-1
clone size: once
D gene: .
J gene: TRBJ2-7
CDR3 protein: CASSLGGFYEQYF
CDR3 DNA: TGTGCCAGCAGCTTAGGCGGGTTCTACGAGCAGTACTTC

V gene: TRBV9
clone size: .
D gene: TRBD1
J gene: TRBJ1-2
CDR3 protein: CASSGYRGANYGYTF
CDR3 DNA: TGTGCCAGCAGCGGATACAGGGGGGCTAACTATGGCTACACCTTC

V gene: TRBV9
clone size: .
D gene: .
J gene: TRBJ2-3
CDR3 protein: CASSVGLVGSDTQYF
CDR3 DNA: TGTGCCAGCAGCGTAGGGCTAGTGGGTTCAGATACGCAGTATTTT

V gene: TRBV7-3
clone size: .
D gene: TRBD1
J gene: TRBJ2-7
CDR3 protein: CASSLTGGYEQYF
CDR3 DNA: TGTGCCAGCAGCTTGACAGGGGGCTACGAGCAGTACTTC

V gene: TRBV19
clone size: few
D gene: .
J gene: TRBJ2-4
CDR3 protein: CASSAIQGLLQYF
CDR3 DNA: TGTGCCAGTAGTGCAATACAGGGACTACTTCAGTACTTC

V gene: TRBV9
clone size: .
D gene: .
J gene: TRBJ2-6
CDR3 protein: CASSPRGLPGSSGANVLTF
CDR3 DNA: TGTGCCAGCAGCCCTCGTGGTCTTCCAGGATCTTCTGGGGCCAACGTCCTGACTTTC

V gene: TRBV4-1
clone size: once
D gene: TRBD2
J gene: TRBJ2-6
CDR3 protein: CASSQGGGGGANVLTF
CDR3 DNA: TGCGCCAGCAGCCAAGGGGGGGGAGGTGGGGCCAACGTCCTGACTTTC

V gene: TRBV19
clone size: .
D gene: TRBD1
J gene: TRBJ1-6
CDR3 protein: CASSTGDSHSPLHF
CDR3 DNA: TGTGCCAGTAGTACCGGGGACAGCCATTCACCCCTCCACTTT

V gene: TRBV2
clone size: once
D gene: TRBD2
J gene: TRBJ2-5
CDR3 protein: CATERGEETQYF
CDR3 DNA: TGTGCCACCGAGCGGGGAGAAGAGACCCAGTACTTC

V gene: TRBV7-9
clone size: .
D gene: TRBD1
J gene: TRBJ2-1
CDR3 protein: CASSGTGKVYNEQFF
CDR3 DNA: TGTGCCAGCAGCGGGACAGGGAAAGTCTACAATGAGCAGTTCTTC

V gene: TRBV4-3
clone size: .
D gene: .
J gene: TRBJ2-7
CDR3 protein: CASSQEQDIYYEQYF
CDR3 DNA: TGCGCCAGCAGCCAAGAACAGGACATATACTACGAGCAGTACTTC

V gene: TRBV4-1
clone size: .
D gene: .
J gene: TRBJ2-7
CDR3 protein: CASSQVSSEYEQYF
CDR3 DNA: TGCGCCAGCAGCCAAGTCTCCAGCGAATACGAGCAGTACTTC

V gene: TRBV7-9
clone size: .
D gene: TRBD1
J gene: TRBJ2-1
CDR3 protein: CASGGQNNEQFF
CDR3 DNA: TGTGCCAGCGGGGGACAGAACAATGAGCAGTTCTTC

V gene: TRBV9
clone size: .
D gene: .
J gene: TRBJ1-4
CDR3 protein: CASSFSRGSNEKLFF
CDR3 DNA: TGTGCCAGCAGCTTTTCGAGAGGGTCTAATGAAAAACTGTTTTTT

V gene: TRBV15
clone size: .
D gene: TRBD1
J gene: TRBJ2-7
CDR3 protein: CATRGQGSYEQYF
CDR3 DNA: TGTGCCACCAGAGGACAGGGCAGCTACGAGCAGTACTTC

V gene: TRBV27
clone size: .
D gene: .
J gene: TRBJ2-1
CDR3 protein: CASSLTNNEQFF
CDR3 DNA: TGTGCCAGCAGTTTAACAAACAATGAGCAGTTCTTC

V gene: TRBV19
clone size: .
D gene: .
J gene: TRBJ2-1
CDR3 protein: CASSLQGHNEQFF
CDR3 DNA: TGTGCCAGTAGTTTACAGGGCCACAATGAGCAGTTCTTC

V gene: TRBV13
clone size: .
D gene: .
J gene: TRBJ1-1
CDR3 protein: CASSLEQNTEAFF
CDR3 DNA: TGTGCCAGCAGCTTAGAACAGAACACTGAAGCTTTCTTT

V gene: TRBV9
clone size: .
D gene: TRBD2
J gene: TRBJ2-7
CDR3 protein: CASSAPGGAYEQYF
CDR3 DNA: TGTGCCAGCAGCGCCCCCGGGGGGGCTTACGAGCAGTACTTC

V gene: TRBV12-5
clone size: .
D gene: TRBD1
J gene: TRBJ1-6
CDR3 protein: CASGLYRDRGNSPLHF
CDR3 DNA: TGTGCTAGTGGTTTGTACCGGGACAGGGGTAATTCACCCCTCCACTTT

V gene: TRBV4-1
clone size: .
D gene: .
J gene: TRBJ1-1
CDR3 protein: CASSQARGVTEAFF
CDR3 DNA: TGCGCCAGCAGCCAAGCTCGGGGGGTCACTGAAGCTTTCTTT

V gene: TRBV7-9
clone size: .
D gene: .
J gene: TRBJ2-7
CDR3 protein: CASSPTPYEQYF
CDR3 DNA: TGTGCCAGCAGCCCGACACCCTACGAGCAGTACTTC

V gene: TRBV2
clone size: .
D gene: TRBD1
J gene: TRBJ2-7
CDR3 protein: CASIAGGYEQYF
CDR3 DNA: TGTGCCAGCATCGCAGGGGGCTACGAGCAGTACTTC

V gene: TRBV5-1
clone size: .
D gene: .
J gene: TRBJ2-7
CDR3 protein: CASSLASSYEQYF
CDR3 DNA: TGCGCCAGCAGCTTGGCTAGCTCCTACGAGCAGTACTTC

V gene: TRBV27
clone size: once
D gene: TRBD2
J gene: TRBJ2-3
CDR3 protein: CASSSLAGLTDTQYF
CDR3 DNA: TGTGCCAGCAGTTCTCTAGCGGGGCTCACAGATACGCAGTATTTT

V gene: TRBV25-1
clone size: .
D gene: .
J gene: TRBJ2-2
CDR3 protein: CATAGTNTGELFF
CDR3 DNA: TGTGCCACCGCCGGGACGAACACCGGGGAGCTGTTTTTT

V gene: TRBV27
clone size: .
D gene: TRBD2
J gene: TRBJ2-1
CDR3 protein: CASSFAGGQGEQFF
CDR3 DNA: TGTGCCAGCAGTTTTGCGGGGGGGCAGGGTGAGCAGTTCTTC

V gene: TRBV5-6
clone size: .
D gene: .
J gene: TRBJ2-2
CDR3 protein: CASSLTHTGELFF
CDR3 DNA: TGTGCCAGCAGCTTGACACACACCGGGGAGCTGTTTTTT

V gene: TRBV11-2
clone size: .
D gene: TRBD1
J gene: TRBJ2-7
CDR3 protein: CASSSASGQGTEQYF
CDR3 DNA: TGTGCCAGCAGCTCAGCCTCGGGACAGGGCACCGAGCAGTACTTC

V gene: TRBV4-2
clone size: .
D gene: TRBD2
J gene: TRBJ2-2
CDR3 protein: CASSQDASGGNTGELFF
CDR3 DNA: TGTGCCAGCAGCCAAGATGCGAGCGGGGGTAACACCGGGGAGCTGTTTTTT

V gene: TRBV5-4
clone size: .
D gene: .
J gene: TRBJ2-7
CDR3 protein: CASSLAAGLYEQYF
CDR3 DNA: TGTGCCAGCAGCTTGGCCGCGGGCCTATACGAGCAGTACTTC

V gene: TRBV9
clone size: .
D gene: .
J gene: TRBJ1-6
CDR3 protein: CASSEGGAGVSPLHF
CDR3 DNA: TGTGCCAGCAGCGAGGGGGGGGCAGGCGTATCACCCCTCCACTTT

V gene: TRBV18
clone size: .
D gene: .
J gene: TRBJ1-1
CDR3 protein: CASSPGRVGMNTEAFF
CDR3 DNA: TGTGCCAGCTCACCCGGGAGGGTTGGGATGAACACTGAAGCTTTCTTT

V gene: TRBV27
clone size: few
D gene: TRBD1
J gene: TRBJ1-2
CDR3 protein: CASSPRQGVYGYTF
CDR3 DNA: TGTGCCAGCAGTCCCAGACAGGGTGTCTATGGCTACACCTTC

V gene: TRBV10-3
clone size: .
D gene: TRBD2
J gene: TRBJ2-7
CDR3 protein: CATLSGGTSYEQYF
CDR3 DNA: TGTGCCACCTTATCGGGGGGGACCTCCTACGAGCAGTACTTC